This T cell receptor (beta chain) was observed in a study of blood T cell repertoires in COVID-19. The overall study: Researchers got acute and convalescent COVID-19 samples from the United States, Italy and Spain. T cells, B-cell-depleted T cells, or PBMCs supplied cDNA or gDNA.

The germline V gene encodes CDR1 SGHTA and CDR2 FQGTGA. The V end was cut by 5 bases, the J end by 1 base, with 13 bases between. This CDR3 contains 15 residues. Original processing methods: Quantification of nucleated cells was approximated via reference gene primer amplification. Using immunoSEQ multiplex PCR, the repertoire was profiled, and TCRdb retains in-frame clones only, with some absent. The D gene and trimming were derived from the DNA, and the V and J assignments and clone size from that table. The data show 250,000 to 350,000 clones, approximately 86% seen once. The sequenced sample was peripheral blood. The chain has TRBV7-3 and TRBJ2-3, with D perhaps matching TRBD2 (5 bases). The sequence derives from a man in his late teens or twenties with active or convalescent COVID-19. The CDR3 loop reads CASSPVVGGTDTQYF. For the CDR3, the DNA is TGTGCCAGCAGCCCCGTCGTGGGAGGCACAGATACGCAGTATTTT. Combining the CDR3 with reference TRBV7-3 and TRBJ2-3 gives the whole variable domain GAGVSQTPSNKVTEKGKYVELRCDPISGHTALYWYRQSLGQGPEFLIYFQGTGAADDSGLPNDRFFAVRPEGSVSTLKIQRTERGDSAVYLCASSPVVGGTDTQYFGPGTRLTVL.